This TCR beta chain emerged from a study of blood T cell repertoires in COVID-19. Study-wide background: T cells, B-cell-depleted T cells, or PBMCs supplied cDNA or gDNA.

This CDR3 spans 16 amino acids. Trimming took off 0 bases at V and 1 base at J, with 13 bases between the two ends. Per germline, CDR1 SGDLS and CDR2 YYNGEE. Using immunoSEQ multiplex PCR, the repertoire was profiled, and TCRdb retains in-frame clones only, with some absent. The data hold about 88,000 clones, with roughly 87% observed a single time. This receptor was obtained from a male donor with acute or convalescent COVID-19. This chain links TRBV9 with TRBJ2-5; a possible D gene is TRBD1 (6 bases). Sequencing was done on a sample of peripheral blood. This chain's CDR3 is CASSVGDVGGQETQYF. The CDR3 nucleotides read TGTGCCAGCAGCGTAGGAGACGTAGGGGGCCAAGAGACCCAGTACTTC.